A single sample gave rise to the 20 T cell receptor beta chains below, sequenced in a study of blood T cell repertoires in COVID-19. The protocol was immunoSEQ multiplex PCR, while the TCRdb copy is restricted to in-frame clones and leaves out a portion. The profile shows 150,000 to 200,000 clones, roughly 84% of them singletons. Sequencing input: peripheral blood. The receptors here all came from a woman between 65 and 79 years old with COVID-19, enrolled during active disease.

V usage is TRBV4-1 and J usage is TRBJ2-1; no definite D call. CDR3 length equals 13 residues. Trimming removed 0 bases at V and 6 bases at J, with 6 bases between. Germline assignment: CDR1 MGHRA and CDR2 YSYEKL. The CDR3 protein is CASSQDRSNEQFF. The CDR3 bases are TGCGCCAGCAGCCAAGATAGGAGCAATGAGCAGTTCTTC.

The chain couples TRBV19 to TRBJ1-2; 7 bases fit TRBD1. Losses at the gene ends were 6 bases for V and 4 bases for J; bases not matched to a gene: 5. Germline V gene sequence: CDR1 LNHDA, CDR2 SQIVND (reference sequence). The CDR3 loop spans 13 amino acids. The chain's CDR3 is CASRMGQLYGYTF. The DNA of the CDR3 is TGTGCCAGTAGGATGGGACAGCTCTATGGCTACACCTTC.

In the case of this clone: One end of the junction varies from germline; a read error may be responsible. The rearrangement joins TRBV2 to TRBJ2-4; 7 bases match TRBD2. The CDR3 sequence is 11 residues long. Germline V gene sequence: CDR1 SNHLY, CDR2 FYNNEI. CDR3 sequence (DNA): TGTGCCAGCAGAAGGGACTACTACCGGGGCTTC. It yields the protein CASRRDYYRGF.

The chain recombines TRBV30 with TRBJ1-1; tentative D call: TRBD1 (6 bases). This CDR3 contains 14 residues. V gave up 4 bases and J gave up 1 base, with 13 bases separating them. Looked up from germline, CDR1 is GTSNPN and CDR2 is SVGIG (reference sequence). The CDR3 bases are TGTGCCTGGATGAGCACAGGGTGGAACACTGAAGCTTTCTTT. It is translated as CAWMSTGWNTEAFF. The whole variable domain, remainder taken from reference TRBV30 and TRBJ1-1, is SQTIHQWPATLVQPVGSPLSLECTVEGTSNPNLYWYRQAAGRGLQLLFYSVGIGQISSEVPQNLSASRPQDRQFILSSKKLLLSDSGFYLCAWMSTGWNTEAFFGQGTRLTVV.

The gene calls are TRBV27 and TRBJ1-2; 9 bases are a match to TRBD1. V lost 4 bases to trimming and J lost 8 bases; unmatched junction nucleotides: 8. The CDR3 contains 14 residues. The germline gives CDR1 MNHEY, CDR2 SMNVEV (reference sequence). CDR3 nucleotide sequence: TGTGCCAGCAGTTCGTGGGACAGGGTAAGAGGCTACACCTTC. Translation: CASSSWDRVRGYTF.

The J gene is TRBJ1-1, the V gene TRBV7-2, with 7 bases that match TRBD1. Losses at the gene ends were 5 bases for V and 4 bases for J; bases not matched to a gene: 7. The CDR3 extends over 14 amino acids. CDR1 is SGHTA and CDR2 is FQGNSA in the germline V gene. The CDR3 loop reads CASSPRQGVTEAFF. The CDR3 nucleotides read TGTGCCAGCAGCCCGAGACAGGGCGTCACTGAAGCTTTCTTT. The whole variable domain, filled in from reference TRBV7-2 and TRBJ1-1, reads GAGVSQSPSNKVTEKGKDVELRCDPISGHTALYWYRQSLGQGLEFLIYFQGNSAPDKSGLPSDRFSAERTGGSVSTLTIQRTQQEDSAVYLCASSPRQGVTEAFFGQGTRLTVV.

This chain connects TRBV28 to TRBJ1-3, with D possibly TRBD1 on 5 matching bases. The V and J ends lost 4 bases and 4 bases respectively, with 14 bases between them. CDR3 length: 15 residues. Germline loops: CDR1 MDHEN, CDR2 SYDVKM. The CDR3 DNA sequence: TGTGCCAGCAGTTCCCGGGGGGGACGCGGAAACACCATATATTTT. Encoded protein: CASSSRGGRGNTIYF.

In its sample, this clone was seen once. The rearrangement joins TRBV28 to TRBJ1-5, with D perhaps matching TRBD1 (6 bases). CDR3 length: 15 amino acids. From germline, CDR1 is MDHEN and CDR2 SYDVKM. V was trimmed by 4 bases and J by 6 bases, leaving 16 bases between them. CDR3 DNA: TGTGCCAGCAGTTACGTTGACAGGATGCGTCAGCCCCAGCATTTT. Translating it yields CASSYVDRMRQPQHF.

This clone was picked up one time. The rearrangement uses TRBV9 and TRBJ1-6, with D unresolved. V gave up 4 bases and J gave up 7 bases, with 12 bases separating them. The CDR3 contains 14 residues. Germline-derived CDR1 and CDR2 are SGDLS and YYNGEE. The CDR3: CASSLEGRNSPLHF. The CDR3, as DNA: TGTGCCAGCAGCCTGGAGGGCAGGAATTCACCCCTCCACTTT.

The chain joins TRBV6-1 to TRBJ2-7, with 7 positions matching TRBD1. This CDR3 is 14 amino acids long. Germline CDR1 reads MNHNS; CDR2 reads SASEGT. Trimming cost V 6 bases and J 5 bases; bases outside gene matches: 10. This chain's CDR3 is CASSWDSRPNEQYF. DNA for the CDR3: TGTGCCAGCAGCTGGGACAGTCGACCCAACGAGCAGTACTTC.

The V gene is TRBV15, the J gene TRBJ1-1, with D maybe TRBD1 (6 bases). The CDR3 totals 14 residues. In germline, CDR1 is LNHNV, CDR2 YYDKDF (reference sequence). V was trimmed by 6 bases and J by 0 bases, leaving 11 bases between them. The CDR3 is CATSLDRMNTEAFF. CDR3 nucleotides: TGTGCCACCAGTTTAGACAGGATGAACACTGAAGCTTTCTTT.

The chain combines TRBV7-9 with TRBJ2-5, with D possibly TRBD2 on 6 matching bases. In germline, CDR1 is SEHNR, CDR2 FQNEAQ (reference sequence). The V end lost 5 bases, the J end lost 5 bases, and 12 bases lay between the germline ends. The CDR3 is made up of 13 amino acids. CDR3 sequence (DNA): TGTGCCAGCAGCCTATCTAGCGCCGAGACCCAGTACTTC. This sequence encodes CASSLSSAETQYF.

The rearrangement uses TRBV10-1 and TRBJ2-2; D gene ambiguous. The CDR3 length is 13 residues. Between the trimmed V and J ends, which lost 6 bases and 0 bases, there was a span of 5 bases. Per germline, CDR1 WNHNN and CDR2 SYGVQD (reference sequence). This CDR3 is CASRQSNTGELFF. The CDR3 coding sequence is TGCGCCAGCAGACAGTCGAACACCGGGGAGCTGTTTTTT.

This sequence joins TRBV6-5 and TRBJ1-3; TRBD1 agrees at 7 bases. The length of the CDR3 is 16 residues. Germline V CDR1 and CDR2: MNHEY, SVGAGI. After removal of 0 bases from V and 2 bases from J, the junction contained 4 bases not matched to a gene. The DNA of the CDR3 is TGTGCCAGCAGTTACTCCAGGGGGAATACTGGAAACACCATATATTTT. Its translation is CASSYSRGNTGNTIYF.

This clone was counted once. The chain carries TRBV6-1 and TRBJ2-7; maybe TRBD2 (5 bases). The CDR3 is 15 residues long. V lost 1 base to trimming and J lost 1 base, with 11 bases between them. The germline CDR1 and CDR2 sequences are MNHNS and SASEGT. The DNA of the CDR3 is TGTGCCAGCAGTGAAGGCGCGGGCCCATCCTACGAGCAGTACTTC. This sequence encodes CASSEGAGPSYEQYF.

The chain combines TRBV11-2 with TRBJ2-3, with TRBD2 identical over 10 bases. The junction had 10 bases not matched to a gene; V was cut back by 5 bases and J by 5 bases. The germline CDR1 and CDR2 sequences are SGHAT and FQNNGV. The length of the CDR3 is 16 residues. This CDR3 is CASSRYSGGALDTQYF. CDR3 nucleotide sequence: TGTGCCAGCAGCCGGTACAGCGGGGGGGCGTTAGATACGCAGTATTTT.

The gene calls are TRBV30 and TRBJ1-5; a weak D match, TRBD1 (5 bases). This CDR3 region has 15 residues. Looked up from germline, CDR1 is GTSNPN and CDR2 is SVGIG (reference sequence). Trimming took off 2 bases at V and 3 bases at J, with 14 bases between the two ends. The CDR3 here is CAWSSPGWDNQPQHF. CDR3 DNA sequence: TGTGCCTGGAGTTCCCCAGGGTGGGACAATCAGCCCCAGCATTTT.

The V gene is TRBV5-1, the J gene TRBJ1-1, with D hard to call. Trimming cost V 0 bases and J 1 base, with 10 bases left between them. CDR1 SGHRS and CDR2 YFSETQ come from the germline V gene. The CDR3 runs to 15 residues. The CDR3 protein is CASSLALTGNTEAFF. CDR3 nucleotides: TGCGCCAGCAGCTTGGCCTTAACTGGGAACACTGAAGCTTTCTTT.

The chain recombines TRBV7-9 with TRBJ2-7; D possibly corresponds to TRBD2 (6 bases). Germline V gene sequence: CDR1 SEHNR, CDR2 FQNEAQ (reference sequence). Trimming removed 4 bases at V and 0 bases at J, with 10 bases between. The CDR3 covers 14 residues. CDR3 sequence (DNA): TGTGCCAGCAGCTCGTCAGCGGGCTCCTACGAGCAGTACTTC. Its translation is CASSSSAGSYEQYF.

This clone was recorded once. The genes are TRBV2 and TRBJ1-1; no definite D call. V lost 8 bases and J 5 bases, leaving 18 bases between the germline ends. This CDR3 is built from 14 residues. Germline CDR1 SNHLY, CDR2 FYNNEI. CDR3 region: CASEVKRGRTEAFF. The CDR3 region has the DNA TGTGCCAGCGAGGTTAAACGGGGAAGGACTGAAGCTTTCTTT. Together with reference TRBV2 and TRBJ1-1, the CDR3 gives the full variable domain: EPEVTQTPSHQVTQMGQEVILRCVPISNHLYFYWYRQILGQKVEFLVSFYNNEISEKSEIFDDQFSVERPDGSNFTLKIRSTKLEDSAMYFCASEVKRGRTEAFFGQGTRLTVV.